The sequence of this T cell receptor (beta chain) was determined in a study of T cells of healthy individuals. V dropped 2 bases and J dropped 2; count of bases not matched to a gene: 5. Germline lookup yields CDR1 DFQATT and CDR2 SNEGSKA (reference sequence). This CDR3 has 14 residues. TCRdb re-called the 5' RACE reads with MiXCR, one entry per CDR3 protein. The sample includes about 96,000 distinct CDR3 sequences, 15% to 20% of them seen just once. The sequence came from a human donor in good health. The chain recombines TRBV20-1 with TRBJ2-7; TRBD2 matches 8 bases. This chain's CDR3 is CSARRGAGAYEQYF. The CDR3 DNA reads TGCAGTGCTAGACGGGGAGCGGGGGCCTACGAGCAGTACTTC.